This T cell receptor beta chain stems from a study of T cells in narcolepsy (dated by TCRdb to the late 2010s). Regarding the study in general: Patients with narcolepsy type 1 or type 2 (NT1, NT2) were enrolled in the study together with healthy control donors. The study used TCR Vbeta sequencing to track clonotypes in blood and CSF while looking for autoreactive T cells in narcolepsy patients that target self-antigens of hypocretin neurons (hypocretin, TRIB2).

Regarding this clone: The target of this receptor is not known. Nothing much larger sits one base from this clone, and base qualities are not available.

Overall study results and their limits: Some blood memory CD4+ repertoires from patients and controls contained no sequences matching autoreactive T cell clones. Patients and controls had similar numbers of sequenced blood memory CD4+ clonotypes, with averages of approximately 40,000 in patients and around 36,000 in controls. Autoreactive clonotypes were reported to be detected serially in the blood of the same patients and of different patients, but not in the blood of healthy controls. HCRT-specific and TRIB2-specific autoreactive clonotypes were highlighted in plots that compared CD4+ T cell clonotypes in CSF versus blood from the same patient.

For TCR Vbeta sequencing, memory CD4+ T cells were sorted ex vivo from the peripheral blood of both healthy controls and narcolepsy patients. The library was built by means of the immunoSEQ multiplex PCR assay. TCRdb holds this immuneACCESS table with in-frame rearrangements only. Some clones are missing; in checked studies, unresolved V genes explain under half, and the rest has no known cause. This sample comprises tens of thousands of clones, about 87% of them detected only once. More than 0.75% of the sample belongs to the ten largest clones. Reading from cysteine to phenylalanine, the CDR3 counts 15 amino acids. Only the CDR3 portion is preserved as DNA: 45 bases, with reading frame beginning at the first base. Trimming takes 4 bases off V and 5 bases off J; junction bases not matched to a gene: 6. The germline V gene (reference sequence) gives CDR1 as SEHNR and CDR2 as FQNEAQ.

The TCR was taken from a human donor in good health. The sequence joins TRBV7-9 to TRBJ2-3, and 10 junction bases match TRBD1. Sequenced input: memory (CD45RA-) CD4+ T cells from blood. The cell subset or site tag for this specimen amounts to: memory T cells sorted ex vivo from peripheral blood. The DNA reads as follows: TGTGCCAGCAGCTCGGGACAGGGGTTGGTAGATACGCAGTATTTT. This translates into CASSSGQGLVDTQYF.